A single sample is the source of the 24 T cell receptor beta chains below, sequenced in a study of CD8 T cells in cerebrospinal fluid in Alzheimer's disease. TCRdb re-called the 10x single-cell sequencing reads, yielding one record per CDR3 amino acid sequence without DNA. The table counts 600 to 750 distinct CDR3 sequences; about 20% lies in the top ten. Sequencing used cerebrospinal fluid. These receptors originate from a human donor in good health.

By frequency, this clonotype is medium-sized. CDR3 residues: CASSEDQSMNTEAFF. The gene calls are TRBV2 and TRBJ1-1. Looked up from germline, CDR1 is SNHLY and CDR2 is FYNNEI. The CDR3 is 15 amino acids.

This clonotype is deemed large by its frequency. The rearrangement uses TRBV10-3 and TRBJ1-5. Germline CDR1 is ENHRY and CDR2 is SYGVKD. The CDR3 is 14 amino acids. The CDR3 loop reads CAISLFGGNQPQHF.

This clonotype is classed as large by frequency. V and J are TRBV10-1 and TRBJ2-3; TCRdb picks TRBD1, but there is no DNA to check that call. Germline CDR1 reads WNHNN; CDR2 reads SYGVQD (reference sequence). The CDR3 loop spans 13 amino acids. CDR3 residues: CASGTGDLDTQYF.

By frequency, this clonotype registers medium-sized (0.01 to 0.1%). The chain recombines TRBV11-2 with TRBJ2-2; TCRdb selects TRBD2, and the lack of DNA leaves this call unchecked. The length of the CDR3 is 14 residues. Germline V CDR1 and CDR2: SGHAT, FQNNGV. This CDR3 is CASRVGGVTGELFF.

This clonotype shows up as medium-sized by frequency. The J gene is TRBJ2-5, the V gene TRBV5-1. There are 13 residues in the CDR3. CDR1 and CDR2 (germline): SGHRS, YFSETQ. The CDR3 sequence is CASSLIGKETQYF. The full variable domain, with the rest looked up from reference TRBV5-1 and TRBJ2-5, is KAGVTQTPRYLIKTRGQQVTLSCSPISGHRSVSWYQQTPGQGLQFLFEYFSETQRNKGNFPGRFSGRQFSNSRSEMNVSTLELGDSALYLCASSLIGKETQYFGPGTRLLVL.

This clonotype registers medium-sized by frequency. This chain's CDR3 is CASKAETDEQFF. The J gene is TRBJ2-1, the V gene TRBV2; TCRdb returns TRBD2, unconfirmable since there is no DNA. The CDR3 is 12 residues long. Germline values: CDR1 SNHLY, CDR2 FYNNEI. Full variable domain (rest looked up from reference TRBV2 and TRBJ2-1): EPEVTQTPSHQVTQMGQEVILRCVPISNHLYFYWYRQILGQKVEFLVSFYNNEISEKSEIFDDQFSVERPDGSNFTLKIRSTKLEDSAMYFCASKAETDEQFFGPGTRLTVL.

This clonotype is classed as medium-sized by frequency. The J gene is TRBJ1-1, the V gene TRBV20-1; TCRdb gives TRBD1 as the D gene, but with no DNA this cannot be confirmed. CDR1 DFQATT and CDR2 SNEGSKA come from the germline V gene (reference sequence). The CDR3 totals 15 residues. CDR3 region: CSATQGFNMNTEAFF.

This clonotype registers large by frequency. This sequence joins TRBV5-1 and TRBJ2-5; TCRdb reports TRBD1, a call that lacks DNA to check it against. This CDR3 is built from 14 residues. The germline gives CDR1 SGHRS, CDR2 YFSETQ. The CDR3 sequence is CASSSGQPRETQYF. Together with reference TRBV5-1 and TRBJ2-5, the CDR3 gives the full variable domain: KAGVTQTPRYLIKTRGQQVTLSCSPISGHRSVSWYQQTPGQGLQFLFEYFSETQRNKGNFPGRFSGRQFSNSRSEMNVSTLELGDSALYLCASSSGQPRETQYFGPGTRLLVL.

Frequency places this clonotype as medium-sized. The chain combines TRBV2 with TRBJ1-5; checking the TCRdb D call of TRBD1 is not possible without DNA. CDR1 is SNHLY, CDR2 FYNNEI, per germline. The CDR3 contains 16 residues. CDR3 sequence: CASSGQGRFSNQPQHF.

This clonotype is labeled medium-sized (0.01 to 0.1%) based on frequency. The chain couples TRBV10-3 to TRBJ2-5. The CDR3 loop spans 12 amino acids. The germline V gene encodes CDR1 ENHRY and CDR2 SYGVKD. The CDR3 spells CAIRNEWETQYF.

Judged by frequency, this clonotype is medium-sized (0.01 to 0.1%). This chain connects TRBV7-9 to TRBJ1-4. The germline CDR1 and CDR2 sequences are SEHNR and FQNEAQ (reference sequence). The CDR3 extends over 14 amino acids. The CDR3 loop reads CASSLMTGNEKLFF.

According to its frequency, this clonotype is medium-sized (0.01 to 0.1%). V gene TRBV29-1 combines with J gene TRBJ1-1; TCRdb selects TRBD1, and the lack of DNA leaves this call unchecked. The CDR3 is made up of 15 amino acids. Germline V gives CDR1 SQVTM, CDR2 ANQGSEA. Here the CDR3 reads CSVEGGHGQYTEAFF.

By frequency, this clonotype is medium-sized. The chain carries TRBV6-6 and TRBJ2-7. The CDR3 loop spans 13 amino acids. Per the germline V gene, CDR1 is MNHNY and CDR2 is SVGAGI (reference sequence). The CDR3 spells CATLSGTSYEQYF.

Its frequency marks this clonotype as medium-sized. The genes are TRBV12-3 or TRBV12-4 and TRBJ2-2; TCRdb's assignment of TRBD1 cannot be checked, as there is no DNA. This CDR3 contains 16 residues. The CDR3: CASSLRAGGNTGELFF.

Measured by frequency, this clonotype is large. The V gene is TRBV11-2, the J gene TRBJ1-1; the D call from TCRdb, TRBD1, cannot be confirmed without DNA. The CDR3 consists of 12 residues. Germline loops: CDR1 SGHAT, CDR2 FQNNGV. The CDR3 loop is CASSRSGPPTFF.

This clonotype ranks as medium-sized in terms of frequency. V and J are TRBV20-1 and TRBJ2-1; TCRdb selects TRBD2, and the lack of DNA leaves this call unchecked. This CDR3 spans 17 amino acids. In germline, CDR1 is DFQATT, CDR2 SNEGSKA (reference sequence). CDR3 residues: CSAPGTSGFSSYNEQFF.

By frequency, this clonotype registers medium-sized. The chain couples TRBV27 to TRBJ2-2; TCRdb's assignment of TRBD2 cannot be checked, as there is no DNA. CDR3 length: 15 residues. Per germline, CDR1 MNHEY and CDR2 SMNVEV (reference sequence). CDR3 amino acids: CASRRGLAGTGELFF.

Measured by frequency, this clonotype is medium-sized. This sequence joins TRBV6-1 and TRBJ1-5; TCRdb's D call of TRBD1 is untestable without DNA. Germline assignment: CDR1 MNHNS and CDR2 SASEGT. The CDR3 is made up of 15 amino acids. The CDR3: CASSEAGGSNQPQHF.

This clonotype counts as large by frequency. This chain links TRBV29-1 with TRBJ2-7; no DNA is available, so the TRBD1 call from TCRdb remains unchecked. In germline, CDR1 is SQVTM, CDR2 ANQGSEA. This CDR3 region has 14 residues. The CDR3 region is CSVGQGATGYEQYF.

By frequency, this clonotype registers medium-sized (0.01 to 0.1%). The genes are TRBV20-1 and TRBJ2-2; TCRdb names TRBD1, which stays unverified in the absence of DNA. CDR1 and CDR2 (germline): DFQATT, SNEGSKA (reference sequence). The CDR3 is 18 amino acids. The CDR3 spells CSARTAYGTGVSTGELFF.

Considering frequency, this clonotype is medium-sized. The chain has TRBV6-5 and TRBJ1-6. CDR1 and CDR2 (germline): MNHEY, SVGAGI. The CDR3 sequence is 14 residues long. CDR3 sequence: CASSFLGPNSPLHF.

Considering frequency, this clonotype is large. V gene TRBV10-3 combines with J gene TRBJ2-3; TCRdb proposes TRBD1, but this gene call is untestable without DNA. This CDR3 spans 14 amino acids. Germline-derived CDR1 and CDR2 are ENHRY and SYGVKD. The CDR3: CAIREPGGTDTQYF.

This clonotype registers medium-sized by frequency. The chain links TRBV19 to TRBJ2-4. This CDR3 has 14 residues. CDR1 is LNHDA, CDR2 SQIVND, per germline (reference sequence). CDR3 region: CASSLRGLKNIQYF.

This clonotype registers medium-sized (0.01 to 0.1%) by frequency. Here the CDR3 reads CAGLAGHIYNEQFF. V is TRBV2 and J is TRBJ2-1; without DNA, the TCRdb call of TRBD2 cannot be checked. CDR3 length: 14 amino acids. The germline V gene encodes CDR1 SNHLY and CDR2 FYNNEI. The whole variable domain, remainder taken from reference TRBV2 and TRBJ2-1, is EPEVTQTPSHQVTQMGQEVILRCVPISNHLYFYWYRQILGQKVEFLVSFYNNEISEKSEIFDDQFSVERPDGSNFTLKIRSTKLEDSAMYFCAGLAGHIYNEQFFGPGTRLTVL.